The clone carrying this T cell receptor (beta chain) is medium-sized. What it binds is unknown. With 0 bases removed from V and 4 bases from J, the gap between germline ends came to 11 bases. Germline assignment: CDR1 SNHLY and CDR2 FYNNEI. This CDR3 comprises 15 residues. This sample was taken from a study of prognosis after radiotherapy for stage I lung cancer. Study observations and caveats: Following stereotactic body radiation therapy, unique TCR clone counts fell, with a median of 10,088 versus 6,861.

Amplification of TCR beta CDR3 from genomic DNA used two-round multiplex PCR. Round-one PCR had primers specific to each TRBV and TRBJ gene. TCRdb independently ran MiXCR on the multiplex PCR reads; one entry per CDR3 protein. The sample consists of about 14,000 distinct CDR3 sequences, about 50% of them appearing once. The TCR originated in a donor at least 50 years old with non-small cell lung cancer. The source was PBMCs, collected before or after stereotactic body radiation therapy (not recorded which). The V call is TRBV2, the J call TRBJ2-3, with no clear D. The CDR3 protein is CASSEALLRADTQYF. Here the CDR3 DNA reads TGTGCCAGCAGTGAAGCGCTACTCCGCGCAGATACGCAGTATTTT. The full variable domain, its missing parts supplied by reference TRBV2 and TRBJ2-3, is EPEVTQTPSHQVTQMGQEVILRCVPISNHLYFYWYRQILGQKVEFLVSFYNNEISEKSEIFDDQFSVERPDGSNFTLKIRSTKLEDSAMYFCASSEALLRADTQYFGPGTRLTVL.